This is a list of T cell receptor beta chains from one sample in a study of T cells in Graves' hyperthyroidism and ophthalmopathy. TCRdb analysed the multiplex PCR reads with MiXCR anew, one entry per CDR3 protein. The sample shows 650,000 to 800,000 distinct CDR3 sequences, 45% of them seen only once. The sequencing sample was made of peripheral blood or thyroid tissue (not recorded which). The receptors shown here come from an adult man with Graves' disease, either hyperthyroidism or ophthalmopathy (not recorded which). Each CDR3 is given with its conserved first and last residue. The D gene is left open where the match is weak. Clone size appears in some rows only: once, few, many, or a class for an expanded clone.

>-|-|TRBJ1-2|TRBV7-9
CASSQDYGSYGWGYTF
TGCGCCAGCAGCCAAGATTATGGCAGCTATGGCTGGGGCTACACCTTC
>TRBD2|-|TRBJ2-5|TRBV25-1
CASSGVGLAGSQETQYF
TGTGCCAGCAGTGGGGTGGGGCTAGCGGGTTCCCAAGAGACCCAGTACTTC
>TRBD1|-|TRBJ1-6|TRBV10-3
CAISGSGQGDSPLHF
TGTGCCATCAGTGGCTCGGGACAGGGCGATTCACCCCTCCACTTT
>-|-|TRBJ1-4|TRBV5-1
CASSLWGTDEKLFF
TGCGCCAGCAGCTTGTGGGGGACGGATGAAAAACTGTTTTTT
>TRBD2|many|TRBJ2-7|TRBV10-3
CAIMIGPGLGSNEQYF
TGTGCCATCATGATCGGCCCGGGACTAGGCTCGAACGAGCAGTACTTC
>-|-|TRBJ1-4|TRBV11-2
CASSFLEGAHSVYNEKLFF
TGTGCCAGCAGCTTCCTCGAAGGCGCTCACTCGGTATATAATGAAAAACTGTTTTTT
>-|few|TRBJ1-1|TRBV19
CASTVTGRFSEAFF
TGTGCCAGTACCGTAACAGGGAGGTTCTCTGAAGCTTTCTTT
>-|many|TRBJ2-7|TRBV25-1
CASSETRVGEQYF
TGTGCCAGCAGTGAAACCAGGGTTGGGGAGCAGTACTTC
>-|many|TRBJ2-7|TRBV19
CAPRQPAAYEQYF
TGTGCCCCCCGGCAGCCGGCCGCCTACGAGCAGTACTTC
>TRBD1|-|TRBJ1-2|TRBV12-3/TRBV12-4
CASSSPPGQGNYGYTF
TGTGCCAGCAGTTCTCCACCGGGACAGGGGAACTATGGCTACACCTTC
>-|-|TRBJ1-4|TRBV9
CASSVAAENEKLFF
TGTGCCAGCAGCGTAGCAGCAGAAAATGAAAAACTGTTTTTT
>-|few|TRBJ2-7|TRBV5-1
CASSLQDNHEQYF
TGCGCCAGCAGCTTGCAGGACAACCACGAGCAGTACTTC
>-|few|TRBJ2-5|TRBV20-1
CSARPLTGNGETQYF
TGCAGTGCTAGACCACTCACAGGGAACGGGGAGACCCAGTACTTC
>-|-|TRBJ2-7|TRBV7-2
CASSLGVQGGYEQYF
TGTGCCAGCAGCTTAGGGGTACAGGGCGGCTACGAGCAGTACTTC
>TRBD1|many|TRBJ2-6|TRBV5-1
CASSWTGPGANVLTF
TGCGCCAGCAGCTGGACAGGGCCTGGGGCCAACGTCCTGACTTTC
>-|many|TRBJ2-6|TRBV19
CASGPVSGANVLTF
TGTGCCAGTGGCCCCGTCTCTGGGGCCAACGTCCTGACTTTC
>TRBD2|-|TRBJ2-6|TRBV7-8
CASSSEAGPISGANVLTF
TGTGCCAGCAGCTCCGAAGCGGGACCAATCTCTGGGGCCAACGTCCTGACTTTC
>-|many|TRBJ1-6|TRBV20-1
CSARASGTNSPLHF
TGCAGTGCTAGAGCGTCAGGGACCAATTCACCCCTCCACTTT
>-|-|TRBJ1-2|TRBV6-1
CASSETSITYGYTF
TGTGCCAGCAGCGAGACGAGTATTACTTATGGCTACACCTTC
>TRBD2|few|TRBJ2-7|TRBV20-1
CSASPPTSGLYEQYF
TGCAGTGCTTCTCCACCGACTAGCGGCCTTTACGAGCAGTACTTC
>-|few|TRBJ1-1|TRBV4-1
CASSHYERTFF
TGCGCCAGCAGCCACTACGAACGAACTTTCTTT
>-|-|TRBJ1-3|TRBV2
CASSEGGGPNTIYF
TGTGCCAGCAGTGAAGGAGGAGGACCAAACACCATATATTTT
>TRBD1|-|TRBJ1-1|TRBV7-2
CASSQDPRTGPNTEAFF
TGTGCCAGCAGCCAAGACCCCCGGACAGGGCCGAACACTGAAGCTTTCTTT
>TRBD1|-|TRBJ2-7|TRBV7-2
CASSFRDRGDMEQYF
TGTGCCAGCAGCTTCCGGGACAGGGGGGACATGGAGCAGTACTTC
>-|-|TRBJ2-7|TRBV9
CASSTDNEQYF
TGTGCCAGCAGCACCGACAACGAGCAGTACTTC
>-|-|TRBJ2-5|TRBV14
CASSQEMSAVVEQETQYF
TGTGCCAGCAGCCAAGAAATGAGCGCAGTGGTAGAGCAAGAGACCCAGTACTTC
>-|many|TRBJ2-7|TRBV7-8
CASSLGYGEQYF
TGTGCCAGCAGCTTAGGTTACGGGGAGCAGTACTTC
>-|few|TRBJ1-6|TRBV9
CASSPHGQSSYNSPLHF
TGTGCCAGCAGCCCCCACGGACAAAGCTCCTATAATTCACCCCTCCACTTT
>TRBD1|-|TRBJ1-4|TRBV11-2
CASSFGRTGKLFF
TGTGCCAGCAGCTTCGGACGGACAGGTAAACTGTTTTTT
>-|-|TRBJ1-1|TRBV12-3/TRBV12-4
CASSDTGYLNTEAFF
TGTGCCAGCAGTGATACAGGGTACCTTAACACTGAAGCTTTCTTT
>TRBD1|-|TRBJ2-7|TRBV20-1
CSARVGRGIEYEQYF
TGCAGTGCTAGAGTAGGCAGGGGGATAGAATACGAGCAGTACTTC
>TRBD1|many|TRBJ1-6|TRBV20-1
CSARDRGLSPLHF
TGCAGTGCGAGGGACAGGGGATTATCACCCCTCCACTTT
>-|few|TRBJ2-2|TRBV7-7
CASSLDVNTGELFF
TGTGCTAGCAGCTTAGATGTGAACACCGGGGAGCTGTTTTTT
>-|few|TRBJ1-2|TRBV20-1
CSADGSYGYTF
TGCAGTGCTGACGGATCCTATGGCTACACCTTC
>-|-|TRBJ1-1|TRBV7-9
CASSPVLGFPEAFF
TGTGCCAGCAGCCCAGTTCTGGGCTTCCCTGAAGCTTTCTTT
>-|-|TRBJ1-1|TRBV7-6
CAGVGNMRTEAFF
TGTGCCGGCGTGGGGAATATGAGAACTGAAGCTTTCTTT
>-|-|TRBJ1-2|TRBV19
CASRQGWYGYTF
TGTGCCAGTAGACAGGGTTGGTATGGCTACACCTTC
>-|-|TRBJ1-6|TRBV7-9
CAGQTNSYNSPLHF
TGTGCCGGACAGACGAACTCCTATAATTCACCCCTCCACTTT
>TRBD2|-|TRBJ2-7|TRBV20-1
CSARERSGGYEQYF
TGCAGTGCTAGAGAACGGAGCGGGGGGTACGAGCAGTACTTC
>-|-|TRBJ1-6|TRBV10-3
CAISEGGRDSPLHF
TGTGCCATCAGTGAGGGGGGAAGGGATTCACCCCTCCACTTT
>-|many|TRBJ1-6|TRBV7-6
CASSLGQDGSYNSPLHF
TGTGCCAGCAGCTTAGGGCAGGATGGCTCCTATAATTCACCCCTCCACTTT
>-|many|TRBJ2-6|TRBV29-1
CSVDRGEAGSCSGANVLTF
TGCAGCGTTGACCGCGGCGAGGCAGGGAGTTGCTCCGGGGCCAACGTCCTGACTTTC
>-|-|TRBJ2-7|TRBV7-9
CASSLARLYEQYF
TGTGCCAGCAGCTTAGCCCGGTTGTACGAGCAGTACTTC
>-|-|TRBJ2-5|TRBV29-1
CSVKPGDLRQETQYF
TGCAGCGTAAAACCGGGGGACCTGAGGCAAGAGACCCAGTACTTC
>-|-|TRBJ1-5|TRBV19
CASSIMVTVSNQPQHF
TGTGCCAGTAGTATAATGGTGACAGTCAGCAATCAGCCCCAGCATTTT
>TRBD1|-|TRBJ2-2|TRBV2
CATTGSGELFF
TGTGCCACGACAGGGTCCGGGGAGCTGTTTTTT
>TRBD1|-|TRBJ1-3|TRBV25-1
CASSGTGGDSGNTIYF
TGTGCCAGCAGCGGTACAGGGGGGGACTCTGGAAACACCATATATTTT
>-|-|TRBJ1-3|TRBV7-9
CASSPRVGGNTIYF
TGTGCCAGCAGCCCCAGGGTCGGTGGAAACACCATATATTTT
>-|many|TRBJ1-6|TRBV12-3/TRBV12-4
CASSPRKSPLHF
TGTGCCAGCAGTCCACGAAAATCACCCCTCCACTTT
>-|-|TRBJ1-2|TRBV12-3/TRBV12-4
CASSLTDYAGGYTF
TGTGCCAGCAGCCTGACTGATTATGCGGGTGGCTACACCTTC
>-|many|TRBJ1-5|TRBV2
CASSPDGVNQPQHF
TGTGCCAGCAGCCCGGACGGAGTCAATCAGCCCCAGCATTTT
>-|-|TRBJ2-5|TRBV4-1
CASSQARKQETQYF
TGCGCCAGCAGCCAAGCGAGGAAACAAGAGACCCAGTACTTC